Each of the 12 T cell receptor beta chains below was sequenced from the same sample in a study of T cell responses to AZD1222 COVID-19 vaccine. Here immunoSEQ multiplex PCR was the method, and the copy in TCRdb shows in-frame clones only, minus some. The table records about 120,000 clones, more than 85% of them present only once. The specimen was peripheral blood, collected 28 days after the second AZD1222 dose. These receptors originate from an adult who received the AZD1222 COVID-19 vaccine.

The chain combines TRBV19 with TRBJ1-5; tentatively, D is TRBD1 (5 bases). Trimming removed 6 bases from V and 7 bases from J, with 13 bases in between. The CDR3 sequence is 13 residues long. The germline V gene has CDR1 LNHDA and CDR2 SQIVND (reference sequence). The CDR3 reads CASRSQGQQPQHF. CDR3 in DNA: TGTGCCAGTAGATCCCAGGGTCAGCAGCCCCAGCATTTT.

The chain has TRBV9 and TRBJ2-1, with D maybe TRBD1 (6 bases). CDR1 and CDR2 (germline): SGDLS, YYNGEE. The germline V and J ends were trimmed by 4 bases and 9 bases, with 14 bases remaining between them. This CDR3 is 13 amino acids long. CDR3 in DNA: TGTGCCAGCAGCTCAGGGGCTAACGCTGAGCAGTTCTTC. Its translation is CASSSGANAEQFF.

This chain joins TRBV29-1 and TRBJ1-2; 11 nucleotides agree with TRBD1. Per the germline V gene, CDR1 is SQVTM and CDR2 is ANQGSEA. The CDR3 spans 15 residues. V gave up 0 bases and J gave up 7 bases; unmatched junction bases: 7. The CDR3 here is CSVEDPDRGRFGYTF. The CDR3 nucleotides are TGCAGCGTTGAAGATCCGGACAGGGGGCGCTTTGGCTACACCTTC.

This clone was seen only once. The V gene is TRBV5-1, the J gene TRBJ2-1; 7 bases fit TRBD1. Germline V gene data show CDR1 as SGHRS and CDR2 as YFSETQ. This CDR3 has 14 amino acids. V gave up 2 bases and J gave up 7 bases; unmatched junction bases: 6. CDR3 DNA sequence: TGCGCCAGCAGCTTAACAGGGGATCTGAATGAGCAGTTCTTC. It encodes CASSLTGDLNEQFF.

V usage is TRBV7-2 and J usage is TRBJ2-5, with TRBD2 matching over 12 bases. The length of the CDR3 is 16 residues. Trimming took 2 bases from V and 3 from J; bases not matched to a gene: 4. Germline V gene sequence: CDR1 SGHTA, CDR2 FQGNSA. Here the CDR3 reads CASSLLAGGIKETQYF. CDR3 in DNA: TGTGCCAGCAGCTTACTAGCGGGGGGGATTAAAGAGACCCAGTACTTC.

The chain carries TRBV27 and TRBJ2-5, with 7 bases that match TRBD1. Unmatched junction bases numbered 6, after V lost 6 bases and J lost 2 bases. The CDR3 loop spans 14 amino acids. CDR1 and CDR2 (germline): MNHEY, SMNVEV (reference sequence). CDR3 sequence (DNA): TGTGCCAGCAGGGGATCGGGACAGCAAGAGACCCAGTACTTC. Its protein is CASRGSGQQETQYF.

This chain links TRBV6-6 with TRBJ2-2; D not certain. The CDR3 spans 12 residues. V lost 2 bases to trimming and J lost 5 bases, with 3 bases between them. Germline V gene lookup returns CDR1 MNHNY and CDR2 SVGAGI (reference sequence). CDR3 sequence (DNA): TGTGCCAGCAGTTACGCAACCGGGGAGCTGTTTTTT. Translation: CASSYATGELFF.

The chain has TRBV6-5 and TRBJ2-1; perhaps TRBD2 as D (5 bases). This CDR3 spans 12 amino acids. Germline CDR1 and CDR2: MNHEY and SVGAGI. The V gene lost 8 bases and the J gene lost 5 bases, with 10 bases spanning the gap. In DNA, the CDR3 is TGTGCCAGCGAGAGCGGAAACAATGAGCAGTTCTTC. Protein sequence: CASESGNNEQFF.

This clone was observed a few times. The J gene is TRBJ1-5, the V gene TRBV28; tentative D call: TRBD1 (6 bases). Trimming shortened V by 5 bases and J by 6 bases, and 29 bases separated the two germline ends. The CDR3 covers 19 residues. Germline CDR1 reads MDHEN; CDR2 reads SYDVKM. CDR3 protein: CASSPLFVFGAGASQPQHF. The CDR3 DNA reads TGTGCCAGCAGTCCCCTCTTTGTGTTTGGCGCAGGGGCGTCTCAGCCCCAGCATTTT.

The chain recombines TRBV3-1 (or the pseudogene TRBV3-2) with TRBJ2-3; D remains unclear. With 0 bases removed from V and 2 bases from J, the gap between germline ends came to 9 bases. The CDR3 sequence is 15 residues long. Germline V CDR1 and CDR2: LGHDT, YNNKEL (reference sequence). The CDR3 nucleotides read TGTGCCAGCAGCCAAGATCTTGTCAACACAGATACGCAGTATTTT. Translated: CASSQDLVNTDTQYF.

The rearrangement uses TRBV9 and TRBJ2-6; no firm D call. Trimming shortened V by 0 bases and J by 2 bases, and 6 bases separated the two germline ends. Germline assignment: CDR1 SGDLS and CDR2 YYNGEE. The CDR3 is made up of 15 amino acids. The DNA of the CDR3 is TGTGCCAGCAGCGTAGACCCCGCTGGGGCCAACGTCCTGACTTTC. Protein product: CASSVDPAGANVLTF.

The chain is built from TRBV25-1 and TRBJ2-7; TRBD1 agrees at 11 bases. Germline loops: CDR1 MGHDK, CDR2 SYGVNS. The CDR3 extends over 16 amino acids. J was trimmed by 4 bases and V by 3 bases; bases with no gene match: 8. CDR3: CASSEAGQGVAYEQYF. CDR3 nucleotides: TGTGCCAGCAGTGAGGCGGGACAGGGGGTCGCATACGAGCAGTACTTC.